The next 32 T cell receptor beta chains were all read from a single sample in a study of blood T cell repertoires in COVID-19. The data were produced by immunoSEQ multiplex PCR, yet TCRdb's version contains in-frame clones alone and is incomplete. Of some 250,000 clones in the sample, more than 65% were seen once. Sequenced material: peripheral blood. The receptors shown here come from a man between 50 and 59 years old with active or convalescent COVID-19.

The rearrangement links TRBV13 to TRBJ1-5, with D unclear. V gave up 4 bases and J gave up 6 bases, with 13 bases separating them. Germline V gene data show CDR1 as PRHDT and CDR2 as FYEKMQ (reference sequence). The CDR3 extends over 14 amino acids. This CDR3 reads CASSSAGNTQPQHF. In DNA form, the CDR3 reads TGTGCCAGCAGCTCCGCCGGGAACACTCAGCCCCAGCATTTT. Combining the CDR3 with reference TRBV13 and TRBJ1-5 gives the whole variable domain AAGVIQSPRHLIKEKRETATLKCYPIPRHDTVYWYQQGPGQDPQFLISFYEKMQSDKGSIPDRFSAQQFSDYHSELNMSSLELGDSALYFCASSSAGNTQPQHFGDGTRLSIL.

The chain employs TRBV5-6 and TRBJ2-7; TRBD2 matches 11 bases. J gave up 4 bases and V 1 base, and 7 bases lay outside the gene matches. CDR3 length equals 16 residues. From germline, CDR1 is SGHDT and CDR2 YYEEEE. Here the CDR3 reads CASSLRLLAGDYEQYF. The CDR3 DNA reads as TGTGCCAGCAGCTTGCGCCTACTAGCGGGAGATTACGAGCAGTACTTC.

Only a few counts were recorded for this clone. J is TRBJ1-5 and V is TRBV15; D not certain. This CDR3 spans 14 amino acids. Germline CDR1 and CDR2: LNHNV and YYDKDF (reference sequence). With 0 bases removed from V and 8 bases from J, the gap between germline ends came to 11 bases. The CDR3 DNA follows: TGTGCCACCAGCAGAGATCCCCTAATTAAGCCCCAGCATTTT. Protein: CATSRDPLIKPQHF.

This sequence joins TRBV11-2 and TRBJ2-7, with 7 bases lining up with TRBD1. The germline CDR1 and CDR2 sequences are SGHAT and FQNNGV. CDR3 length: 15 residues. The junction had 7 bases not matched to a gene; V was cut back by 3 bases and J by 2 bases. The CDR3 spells CASSFTGVAAYEQYF. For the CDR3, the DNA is TGTGCCAGCAGCTTTACAGGGGTCGCCGCCTACGAGCAGTACTTC.

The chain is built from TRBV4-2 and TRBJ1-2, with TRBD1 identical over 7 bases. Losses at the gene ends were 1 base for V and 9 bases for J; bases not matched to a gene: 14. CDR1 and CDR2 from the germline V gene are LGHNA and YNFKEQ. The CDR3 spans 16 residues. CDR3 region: CASSQAPTGSGFSYTF. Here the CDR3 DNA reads TGTGCCAGCAGCCAAGCCCCGACAGGGAGCGGTTTTAGCTACACCTTC.

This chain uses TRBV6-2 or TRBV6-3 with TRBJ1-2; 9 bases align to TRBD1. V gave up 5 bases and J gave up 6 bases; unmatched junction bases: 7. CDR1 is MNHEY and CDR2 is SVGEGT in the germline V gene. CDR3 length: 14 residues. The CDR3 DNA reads TGTGCCAGCAGTCGGGACAGGGTGGGCGATGGCTACACCTTC. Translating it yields CASSRDRVGDGYTF.

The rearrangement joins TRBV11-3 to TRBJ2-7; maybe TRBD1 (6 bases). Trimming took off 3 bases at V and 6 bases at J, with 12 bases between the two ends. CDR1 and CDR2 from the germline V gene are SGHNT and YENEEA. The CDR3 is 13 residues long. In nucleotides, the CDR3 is TGTGCCAGCAGCTTGGAAACAGGGACCGAGCAGTACTTC. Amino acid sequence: CASSLETGTEQYF.

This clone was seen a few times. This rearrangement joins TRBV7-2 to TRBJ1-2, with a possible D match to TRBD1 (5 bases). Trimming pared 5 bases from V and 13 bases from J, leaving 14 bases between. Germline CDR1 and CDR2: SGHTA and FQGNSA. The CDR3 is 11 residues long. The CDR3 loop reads CASSPVQECTF. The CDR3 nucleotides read TGTGCCAGCAGCCCTGTACAGGAGTGCACCTTC.

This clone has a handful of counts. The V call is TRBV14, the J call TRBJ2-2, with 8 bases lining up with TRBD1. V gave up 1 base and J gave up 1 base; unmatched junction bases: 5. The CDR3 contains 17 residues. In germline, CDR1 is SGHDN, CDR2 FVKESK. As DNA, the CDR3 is TGTGCCAGCAGCCAAGCTATTGGACAGGGGAACACCGGGGAGCTGTTTTTT. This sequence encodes CASSQAIGQGNTGELFF.

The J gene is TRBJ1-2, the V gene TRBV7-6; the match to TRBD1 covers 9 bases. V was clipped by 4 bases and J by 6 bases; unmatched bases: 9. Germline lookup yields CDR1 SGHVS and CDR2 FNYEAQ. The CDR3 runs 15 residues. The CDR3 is CASSSGTGRVDGYTF. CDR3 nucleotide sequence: TGTGCCAGCAGCTCGGGGACAGGGAGGGTGGATGGCTACACCTTC.

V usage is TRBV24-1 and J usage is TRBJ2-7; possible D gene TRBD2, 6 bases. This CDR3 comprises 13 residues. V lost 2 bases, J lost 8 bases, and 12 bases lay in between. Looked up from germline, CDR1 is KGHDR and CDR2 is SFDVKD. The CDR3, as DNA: TGTGCCACCAGTGATTCCATCGGCGGGAAGCAGTACTTC. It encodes CATSDSIGGKQYF.

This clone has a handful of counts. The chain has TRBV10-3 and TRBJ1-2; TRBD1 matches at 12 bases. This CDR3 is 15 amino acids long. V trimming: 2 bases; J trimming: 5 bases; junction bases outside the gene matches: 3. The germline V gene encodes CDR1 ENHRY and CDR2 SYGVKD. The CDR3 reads CAISEGTGGEYGYTF. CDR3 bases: TGTGCCATCAGTGAGGGGACAGGGGGCGAGTATGGCTACACCTTC.

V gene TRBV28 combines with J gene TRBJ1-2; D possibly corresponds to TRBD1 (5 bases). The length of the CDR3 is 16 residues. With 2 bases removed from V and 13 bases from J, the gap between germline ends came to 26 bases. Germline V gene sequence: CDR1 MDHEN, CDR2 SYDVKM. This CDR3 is CASSLAGPKVGPRPTF. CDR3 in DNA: TGTGCCAGCAGTTTAGCAGGGCCTAAGGTCGGGCCCAGGCCCACCTTC.

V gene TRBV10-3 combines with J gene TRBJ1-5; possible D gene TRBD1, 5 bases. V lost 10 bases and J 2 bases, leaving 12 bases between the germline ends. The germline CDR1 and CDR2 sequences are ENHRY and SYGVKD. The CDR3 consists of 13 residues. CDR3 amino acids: CATGWGGNQPQHF. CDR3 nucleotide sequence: TGTGCCACCGGATGGGGCGGCAATCAGCCCCAGCATTTT.

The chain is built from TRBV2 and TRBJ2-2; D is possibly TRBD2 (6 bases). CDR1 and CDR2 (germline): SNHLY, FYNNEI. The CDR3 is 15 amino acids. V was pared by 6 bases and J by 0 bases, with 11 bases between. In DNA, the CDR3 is TGTGCCAGCAGCGCGGGACGGACGAACACCGGGGAGCTGTTTTTT. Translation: CASSAGRTNTGELFF. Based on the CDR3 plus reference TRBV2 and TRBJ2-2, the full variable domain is EPEVTQTPSHQVTQMGQEVILRCVPISNHLYFYWYRQILGQKVEFLVSFYNNEISEKSEIFDDQFSVERPDGSNFTLKIRSTKLEDSAMYFCASSAGRTNTGELFFGEGSRLTVL.

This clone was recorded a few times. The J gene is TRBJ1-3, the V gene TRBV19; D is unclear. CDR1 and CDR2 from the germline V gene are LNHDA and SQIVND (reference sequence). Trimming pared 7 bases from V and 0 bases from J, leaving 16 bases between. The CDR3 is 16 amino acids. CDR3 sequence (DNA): TGTGCCAGTACGGGATACGGCCTAAACTCTGGAAACACCATATATTTT. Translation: CASTGYGLNSGNTIYF.

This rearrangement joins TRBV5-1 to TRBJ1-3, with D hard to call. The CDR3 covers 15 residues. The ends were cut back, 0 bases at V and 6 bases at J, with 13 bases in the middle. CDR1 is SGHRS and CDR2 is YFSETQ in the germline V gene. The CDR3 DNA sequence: TGCGCCAGCAGCTTGGATTCGGGAATAGAAAACACCATATATTTT. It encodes CASSLDSGIENTIYF.

DNA for the CDR3: TGTGCCACCAGCAGAGCGGGACTAGCGCAATACAATGAGCAGTTCTTC. Its translation: CATSRAGLAQYNEQFF. This chain joins TRBV15 and TRBJ2-1; TRBD2 matches at 10 bases. Germline CDR1 and CDR2: LNHNV and YYDKDF (reference sequence). This CDR3 is built from 16 residues. With 1 base clipped from V and 4 bases from J, the junction kept 4 bases outside the gene matches.

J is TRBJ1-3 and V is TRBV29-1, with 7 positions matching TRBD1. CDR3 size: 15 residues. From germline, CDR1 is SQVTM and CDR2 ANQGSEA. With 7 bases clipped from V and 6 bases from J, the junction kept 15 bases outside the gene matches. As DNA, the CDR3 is TGCAGCGCCATCATTCCCCGGGACAGACTAAACACCATATATTTT. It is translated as CSAIIPRDRLNTIYF.

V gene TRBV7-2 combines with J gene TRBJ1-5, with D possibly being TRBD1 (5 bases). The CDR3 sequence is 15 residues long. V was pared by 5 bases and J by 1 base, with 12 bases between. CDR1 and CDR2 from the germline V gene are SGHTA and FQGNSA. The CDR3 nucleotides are TGTGCCAGCAGCCCCCAGGGAGGAAGCAATCAGCCCCAGCATTTT. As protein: CASSPQGGSNQPQHF.

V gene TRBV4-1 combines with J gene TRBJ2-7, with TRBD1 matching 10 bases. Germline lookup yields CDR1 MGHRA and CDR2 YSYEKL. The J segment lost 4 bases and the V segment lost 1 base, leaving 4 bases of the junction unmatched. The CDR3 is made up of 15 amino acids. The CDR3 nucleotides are TGCGCCAGCAGCCAAGGTCCGGACAGGGGGTACGAGCAGTACTTC. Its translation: CASSQGPDRGYEQYF.

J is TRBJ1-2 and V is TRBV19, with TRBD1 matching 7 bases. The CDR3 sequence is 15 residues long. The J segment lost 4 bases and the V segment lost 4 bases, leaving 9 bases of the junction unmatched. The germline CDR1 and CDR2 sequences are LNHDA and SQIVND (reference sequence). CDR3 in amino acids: CASSTGGGRGYGYTF. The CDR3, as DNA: TGTGCCAGTAGTACTGGAGGGGGCCGGGGCTATGGCTACACCTTC.

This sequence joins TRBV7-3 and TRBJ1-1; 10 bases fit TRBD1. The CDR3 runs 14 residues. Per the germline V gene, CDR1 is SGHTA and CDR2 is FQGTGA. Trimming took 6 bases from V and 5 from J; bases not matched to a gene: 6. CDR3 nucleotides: TGTGCCAGCAGTTTAGGACAGGGGGAAACTGAAGCTTTCTTT. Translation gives CASSLGQGETEAFF.

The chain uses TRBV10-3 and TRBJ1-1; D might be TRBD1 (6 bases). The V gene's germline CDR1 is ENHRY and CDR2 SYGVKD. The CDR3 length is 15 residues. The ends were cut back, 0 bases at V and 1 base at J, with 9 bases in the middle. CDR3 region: CAISESPGENTEAFF. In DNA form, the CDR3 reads TGTGCCATCAGTGAGTCGCCAGGGGAGAACACTGAAGCTTTCTTT.

CDR3 sequence: CASSPGGTGWGAAFF. The CDR3 nucleotides read TGTGCCAGCAGCCCAGGTGGGACAGGGTGGGGCGCGGCTTTCTTT. The V and J genes are TRBV28 and TRBJ1-1, with 9 positions matching TRBD1. The CDR3 is 15 amino acids. The ends lost 6 bases at V and 11 bases at J; junction bases unmatched: 16. CDR1 is MDHEN, CDR2 SYDVKM, per germline.

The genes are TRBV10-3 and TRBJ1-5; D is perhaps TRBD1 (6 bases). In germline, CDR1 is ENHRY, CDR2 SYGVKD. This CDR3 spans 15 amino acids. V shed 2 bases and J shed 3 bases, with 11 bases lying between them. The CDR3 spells CAISEHRADNQPQHF. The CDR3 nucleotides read TGTGCCATCAGTGAGCACAGGGCTGACAATCAGCCCCAGCATTTT.

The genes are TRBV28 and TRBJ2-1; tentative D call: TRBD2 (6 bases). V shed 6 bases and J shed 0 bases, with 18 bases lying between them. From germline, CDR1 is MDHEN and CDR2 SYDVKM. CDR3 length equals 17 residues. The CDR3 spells CASRSGEDLSSYNEQFF. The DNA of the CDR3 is TGTGCCAGCAGGTCCGGGGAGGACCTGAGCTCCTACAATGAGCAGTTCTTC.

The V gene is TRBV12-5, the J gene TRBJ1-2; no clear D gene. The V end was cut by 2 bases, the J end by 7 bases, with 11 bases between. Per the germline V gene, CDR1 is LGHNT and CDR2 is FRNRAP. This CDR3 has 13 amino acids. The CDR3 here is CASGLYGFAGYTF. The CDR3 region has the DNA TGTGCTAGTGGTTTGTACGGGTTCGCTGGCTACACCTTC.

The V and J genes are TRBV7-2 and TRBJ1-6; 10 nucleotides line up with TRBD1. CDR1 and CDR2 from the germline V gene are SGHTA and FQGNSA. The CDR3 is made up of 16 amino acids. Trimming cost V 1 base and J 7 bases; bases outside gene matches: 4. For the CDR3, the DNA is TGTGCCAGCAGCTTAGTCGGGACAGGGGACAATTCACCCCTCCACTTT. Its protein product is CASSLVGTGDNSPLHF.

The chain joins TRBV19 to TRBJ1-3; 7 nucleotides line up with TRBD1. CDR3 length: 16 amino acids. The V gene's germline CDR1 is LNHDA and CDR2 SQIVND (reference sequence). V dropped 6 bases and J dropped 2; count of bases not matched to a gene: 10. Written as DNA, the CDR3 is TGTGCCAGTAGCACCGGGACAGTAAATGCTGGAAACACCATATATTTT. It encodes CASSTGTVNAGNTIYF.

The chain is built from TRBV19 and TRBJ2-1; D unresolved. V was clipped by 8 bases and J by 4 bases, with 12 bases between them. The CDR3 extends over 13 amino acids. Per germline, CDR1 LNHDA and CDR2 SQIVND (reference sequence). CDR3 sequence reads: CASARSLYNEQFF. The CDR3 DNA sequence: TGTGCCAGTGCCCGGTCCTTATACAATGAGCAGTTCTTC.

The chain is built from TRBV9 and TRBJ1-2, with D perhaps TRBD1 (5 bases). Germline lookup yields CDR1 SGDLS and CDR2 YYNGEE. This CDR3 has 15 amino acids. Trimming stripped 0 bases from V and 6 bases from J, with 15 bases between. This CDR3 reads CASSVGALGVNGYTF. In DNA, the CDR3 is TGTGCCAGCAGCGTAGGCGCCTTAGGGGTTAATGGCTACACCTTC.